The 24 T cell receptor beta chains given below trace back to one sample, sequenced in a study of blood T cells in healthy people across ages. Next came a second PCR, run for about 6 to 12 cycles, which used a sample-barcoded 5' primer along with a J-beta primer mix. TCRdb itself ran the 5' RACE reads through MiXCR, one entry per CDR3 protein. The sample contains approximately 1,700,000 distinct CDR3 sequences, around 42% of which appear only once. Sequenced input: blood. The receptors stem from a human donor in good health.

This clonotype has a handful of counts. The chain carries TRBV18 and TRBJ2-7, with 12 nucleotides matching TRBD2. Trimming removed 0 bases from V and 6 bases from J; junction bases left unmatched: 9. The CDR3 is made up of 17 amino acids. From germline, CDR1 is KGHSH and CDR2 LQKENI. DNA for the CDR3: TGTGCCAGCTCACCACCGGCCCTAGCGGGGGGGCTTAGCGAGCAGTACTTC. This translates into CASSPPALAGGLSEQYF.

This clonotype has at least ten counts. Here the CDR3 reads CASSQRLAWADTQYF. CDR3 nucleotides: TGTGCCAGCAGTCAAAGACTAGCATGGGCAGATACGCAGTATTTT. This chain uses TRBV6-2 or TRBV6-3 with TRBJ2-3; 7 bases fit TRBD2. Trimming took 5 bases from V and 4 from J; bases not matched to a gene: 9. The CDR3 sequence is 15 residues long. CDR1 is MNHEY, CDR2 SVGEGT, per germline.

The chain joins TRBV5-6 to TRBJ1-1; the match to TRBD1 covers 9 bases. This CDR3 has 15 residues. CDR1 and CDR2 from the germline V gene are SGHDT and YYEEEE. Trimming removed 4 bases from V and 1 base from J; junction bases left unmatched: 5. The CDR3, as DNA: TGTGCCAGCAGCCTGATGACAGGGGGGAACACTGAAGCTTTCTTT. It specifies CASSLMTGGNTEAFF.

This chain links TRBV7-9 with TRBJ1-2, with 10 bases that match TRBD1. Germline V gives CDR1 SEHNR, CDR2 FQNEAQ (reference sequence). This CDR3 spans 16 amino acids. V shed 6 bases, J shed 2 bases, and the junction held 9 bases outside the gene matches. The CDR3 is CASSPLPGQGNYGYTF. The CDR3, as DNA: TGTGCCAGCAGTCCCCTACCGGGACAGGGGAACTATGGCTACACCTTC.

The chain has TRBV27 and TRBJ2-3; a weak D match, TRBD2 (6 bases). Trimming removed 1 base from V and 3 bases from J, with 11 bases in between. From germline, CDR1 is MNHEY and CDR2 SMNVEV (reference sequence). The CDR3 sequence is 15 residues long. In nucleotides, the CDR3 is TGTGCCAGCAGTTTATGGGGGGTCGGTACAGATACGCAGTATTTT. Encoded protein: CASSLWGVGTDTQYF.

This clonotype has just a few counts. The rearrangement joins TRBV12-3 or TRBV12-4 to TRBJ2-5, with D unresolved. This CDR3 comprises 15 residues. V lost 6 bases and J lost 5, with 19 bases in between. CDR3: CASSKGQKWGETQYF. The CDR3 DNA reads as TGTGCCAGCAGCAAGGGCCAGAAATGGGGTGAGACCCAGTACTTC.

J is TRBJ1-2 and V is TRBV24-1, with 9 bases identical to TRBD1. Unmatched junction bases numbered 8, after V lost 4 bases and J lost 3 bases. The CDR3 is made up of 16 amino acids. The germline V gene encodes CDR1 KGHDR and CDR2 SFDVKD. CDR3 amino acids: CATSDRRTGGDYGYTF. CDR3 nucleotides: TGTGCCACCAGTGACCGAAGAACAGGGGGCGACTATGGCTACACCTTC.

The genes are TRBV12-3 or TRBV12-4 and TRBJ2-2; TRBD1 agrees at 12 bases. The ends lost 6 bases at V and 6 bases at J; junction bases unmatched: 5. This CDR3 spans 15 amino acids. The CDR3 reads CASRPGQGASGELFF. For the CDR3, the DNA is TGTGCCAGCAGACCGGGACAGGGGGCTTCCGGGGAGCTGTTTTTT.

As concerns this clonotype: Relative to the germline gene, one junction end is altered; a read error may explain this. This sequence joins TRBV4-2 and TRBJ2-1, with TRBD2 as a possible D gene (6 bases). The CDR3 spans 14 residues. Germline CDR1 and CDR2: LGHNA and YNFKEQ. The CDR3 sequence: CASNQDRRGLEQFF. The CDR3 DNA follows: TGTGCCAGCAACCAAGATCGGAGGGGTCTCGAGCAGTTCTTC.

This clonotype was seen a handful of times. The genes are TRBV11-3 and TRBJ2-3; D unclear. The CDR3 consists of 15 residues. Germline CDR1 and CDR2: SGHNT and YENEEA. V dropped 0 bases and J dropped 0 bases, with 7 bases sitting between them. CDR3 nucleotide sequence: TGTGCCAGCAGCTTAGAATACGGGAGCACAGATACGCAGTATTTT. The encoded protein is CASSLEYGSTDTQYF.

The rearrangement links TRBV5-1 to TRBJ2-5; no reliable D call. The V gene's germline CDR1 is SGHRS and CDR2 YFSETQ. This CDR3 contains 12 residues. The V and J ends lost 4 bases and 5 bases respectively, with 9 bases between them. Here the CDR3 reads CASSDVRETQYF. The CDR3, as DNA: TGCGCCAGCAGCGACGTTAGGGAGACCCAGTACTTC.

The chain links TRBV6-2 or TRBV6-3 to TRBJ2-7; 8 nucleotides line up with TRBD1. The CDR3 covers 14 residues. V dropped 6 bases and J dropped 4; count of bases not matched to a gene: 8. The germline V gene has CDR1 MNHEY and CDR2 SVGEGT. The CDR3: CASRGQARGYEQYF. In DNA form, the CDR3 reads TGTGCCAGCAGGGGACAGGCCAGGGGGTACGAGCAGTACTTC.

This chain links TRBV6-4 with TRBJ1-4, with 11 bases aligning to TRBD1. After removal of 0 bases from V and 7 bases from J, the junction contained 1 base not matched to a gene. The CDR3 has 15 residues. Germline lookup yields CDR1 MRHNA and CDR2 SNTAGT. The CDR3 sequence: CASSDSGTGGEKLFF. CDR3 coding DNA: TGTGCCAGCAGTGACTCCGGGACAGGGGGTGAAAAACTGTTTTTT.

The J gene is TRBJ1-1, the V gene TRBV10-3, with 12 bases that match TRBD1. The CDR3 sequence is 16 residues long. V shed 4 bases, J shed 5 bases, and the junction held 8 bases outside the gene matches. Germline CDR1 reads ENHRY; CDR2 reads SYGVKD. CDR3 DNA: TGTGCCATCAGTGTAGGGGGACAGGGGGCTCGGACTGAAGCTTTCTTT. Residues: CAISVGGQGARTEAFF.

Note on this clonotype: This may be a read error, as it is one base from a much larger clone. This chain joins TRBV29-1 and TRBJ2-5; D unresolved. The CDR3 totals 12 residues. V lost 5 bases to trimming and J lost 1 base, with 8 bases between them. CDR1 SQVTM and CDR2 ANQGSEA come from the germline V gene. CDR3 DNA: TGCAGCGTTATGCTCCTCCAAGAGACCCAGTACTTC. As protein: CSVMLLQETQYF.

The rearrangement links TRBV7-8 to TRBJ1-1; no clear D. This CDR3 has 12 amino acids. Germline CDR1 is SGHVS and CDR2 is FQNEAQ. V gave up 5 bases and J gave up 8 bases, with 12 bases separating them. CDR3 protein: CASSNPDKEAFF. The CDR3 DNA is TGTGCCAGCAGCAATCCCGACAAGGAAGCTTTCTTT.

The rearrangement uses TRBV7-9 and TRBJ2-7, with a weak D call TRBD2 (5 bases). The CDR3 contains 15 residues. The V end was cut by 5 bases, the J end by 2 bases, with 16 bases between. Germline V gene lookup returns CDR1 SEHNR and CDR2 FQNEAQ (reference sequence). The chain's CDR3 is CASSPGGVSAYEQYF. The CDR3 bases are TGTGCCAGCAGCCCTGGAGGTGTATCGGCCTACGAGCAGTACTTC. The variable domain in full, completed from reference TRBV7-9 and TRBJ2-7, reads DTGVSQNPRHKITKRGQNVTFRCDPISEHNRLYWYRQTLGQGPEFLTYFQNEAQLEKSRLLSDRFSAERPKGSFSTLEIQRTEQGDSAMYLCASSPGGVSAYEQYFGPGTRLTVT.

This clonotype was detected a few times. CDR3 in amino acids: CSVESVPSRGGSYNEQFF. As DNA, the CDR3 is TGCAGCGTTGAATCCGTCCCGTCGCGGGGGGGCTCCTACAATGAGCAGTTCTTC. V is TRBV29-1 and J is TRBJ2-1, with 9 bases aligning to TRBD2. V was clipped by 2 bases and J by 0 bases; unmatched bases: 11. The length of the CDR3 is 18 residues. Germline V gives CDR1 SQVTM, CDR2 ANQGSEA.

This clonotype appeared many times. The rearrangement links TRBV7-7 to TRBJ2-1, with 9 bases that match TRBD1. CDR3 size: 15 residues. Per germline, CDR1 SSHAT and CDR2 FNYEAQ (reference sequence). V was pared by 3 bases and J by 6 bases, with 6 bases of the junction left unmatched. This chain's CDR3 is CASSLDRGFSNEQFF. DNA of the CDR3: TGTGCCAGCAGCTTGGACAGGGGATTTAGCAATGAGCAGTTCTTC.

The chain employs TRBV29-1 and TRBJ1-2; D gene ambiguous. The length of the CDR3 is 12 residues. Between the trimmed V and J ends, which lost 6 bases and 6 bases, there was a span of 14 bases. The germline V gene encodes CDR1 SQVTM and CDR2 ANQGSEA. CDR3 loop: CSVPLGGDGYTF. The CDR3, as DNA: TGCAGCGTACCCCTCGGAGGCGATGGCTACACCTTC.

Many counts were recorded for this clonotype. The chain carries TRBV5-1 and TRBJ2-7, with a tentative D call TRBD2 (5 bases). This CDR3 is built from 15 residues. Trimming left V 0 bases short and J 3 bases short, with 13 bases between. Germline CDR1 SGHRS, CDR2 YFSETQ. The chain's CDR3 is CASSLGVGRGYEQYF. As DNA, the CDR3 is TGCGCCAGCAGCTTGGGTGTAGGGAGAGGCTACGAGCAGTACTTC.

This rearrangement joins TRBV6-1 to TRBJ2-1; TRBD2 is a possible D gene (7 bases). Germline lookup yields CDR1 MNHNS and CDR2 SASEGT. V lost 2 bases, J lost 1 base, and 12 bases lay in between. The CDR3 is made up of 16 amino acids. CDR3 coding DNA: TGTGCCAGCAGTGAATGGGGGCGGGGGTCCTACAATGAGCAGTTCTTC. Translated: CASSEWGRGSYNEQFF.

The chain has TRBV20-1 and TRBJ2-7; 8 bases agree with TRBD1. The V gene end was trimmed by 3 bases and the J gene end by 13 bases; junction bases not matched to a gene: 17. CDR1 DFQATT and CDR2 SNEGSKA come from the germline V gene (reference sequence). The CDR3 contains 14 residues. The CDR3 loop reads CSASPGQAYSPLYF. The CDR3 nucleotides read TGCAGTGCTAGCCCGGGACAGGCATATTCACCCCTCTACTTC.

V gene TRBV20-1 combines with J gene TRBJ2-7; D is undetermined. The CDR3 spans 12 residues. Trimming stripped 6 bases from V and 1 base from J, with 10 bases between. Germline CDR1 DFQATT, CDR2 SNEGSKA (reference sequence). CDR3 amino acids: CSATDTSYEQYF. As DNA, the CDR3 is TGCAGTGCCACCGACACGTCCTACGAGCAGTACTTC.